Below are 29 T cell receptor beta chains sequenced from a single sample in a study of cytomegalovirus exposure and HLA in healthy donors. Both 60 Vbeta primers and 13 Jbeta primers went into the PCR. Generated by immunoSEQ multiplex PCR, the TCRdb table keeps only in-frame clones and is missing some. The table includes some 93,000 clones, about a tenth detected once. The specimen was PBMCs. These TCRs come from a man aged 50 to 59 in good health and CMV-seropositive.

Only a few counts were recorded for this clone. CDR3 nucleotides: TGTGCCAGCAGCGTAGTCCCTACTAGCGGTCGGGGCACCGGGGAGCTGTTTTTT. This sequence encodes CASSVVPTSGRGTGELFF. This rearrangement joins TRBV9 to TRBJ2-2; 8 nucleotides match TRBD2. The V gene end was trimmed by 0 bases and the J gene end by 4 bases; junction bases not matched to a gene: 11. Looked up from germline, CDR1 is SGDLS and CDR2 is YYNGEE. There are 18 residues in the CDR3. The variable domain in full, completed from reference TRBV9 and TRBJ2-2, reads DSGVTQTPKHLITATGQRVTLRCSPRSGDLSVYWYQQSLDQGLQFLIQYYNGEERAKGNILERFSAQQFPDLHSELNLSSLELGDSALYFCASSVVPTSGRGTGELFFGEGSRLTVL.

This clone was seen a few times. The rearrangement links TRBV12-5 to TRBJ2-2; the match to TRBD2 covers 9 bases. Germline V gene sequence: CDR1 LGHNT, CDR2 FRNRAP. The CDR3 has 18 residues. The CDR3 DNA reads TGTGCCCCCGGTGAGGGCAGGGTAAGAACTAGCGGGTCCGGGGAGCTGTTTTTT. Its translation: CAPGEGRVRTSGSGELFF.

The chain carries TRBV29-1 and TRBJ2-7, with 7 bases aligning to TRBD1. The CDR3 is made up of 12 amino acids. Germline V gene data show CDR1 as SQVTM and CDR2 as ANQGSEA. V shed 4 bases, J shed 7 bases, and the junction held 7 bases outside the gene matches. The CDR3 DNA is TGCAGCGTTGGACAGGGTCCGGGGGAGCAGTACTTC. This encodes CSVGQGPGEQYF.

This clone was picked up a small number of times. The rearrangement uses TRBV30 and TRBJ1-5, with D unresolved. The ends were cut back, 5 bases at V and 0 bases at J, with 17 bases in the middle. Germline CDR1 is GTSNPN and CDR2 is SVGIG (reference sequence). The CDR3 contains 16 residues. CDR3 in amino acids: CAWSGGKSNSNQPQHF. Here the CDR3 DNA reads TGTGCCTGGTCCGGCGGGAAGTCCAATAGCAATCAGCCCCAGCATTTT. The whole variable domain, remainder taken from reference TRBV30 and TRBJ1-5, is SQTIHQWPATLVQPVGSPLSLECTVEGTSNPNLYWYRQAAGRGLQLLFYSVGIGQISSEVPQNLSASRPQDRQFILSSKKLLLSDSGFYLCAWSGGKSNSNQPQHFGDGTRLSIL.

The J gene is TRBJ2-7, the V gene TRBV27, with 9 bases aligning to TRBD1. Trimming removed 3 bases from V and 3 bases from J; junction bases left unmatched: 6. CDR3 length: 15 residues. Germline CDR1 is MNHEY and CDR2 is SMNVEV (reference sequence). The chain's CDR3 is CASSLTGTGNYEQYF. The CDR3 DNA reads TGTGCCAGCAGTTTGACCGGGACAGGGAACTACGAGCAGTACTTC.

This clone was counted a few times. CDR3 region: CASSYSPRMNTEAFF. The CDR3 DNA follows: TGTGCCAGCAGTTACTCGCCCAGAATGAACACTGAAGCTTTCTTT. J is TRBJ1-1 and V is TRBV6-5, with D hard to call. V lost 0 bases and J 0 bases, leaving 8 bases between the germline ends. CDR3 size: 15 residues. Germline-derived CDR1 and CDR2 are MNHEY and SVGAGI.

The CDR3 DNA reads TGTGCCAGCAGCTTGCAGGGTAGCAATCAGCCCCAGCATTTT. As protein: CASSLQGSNQPQHF. The chain links TRBV11-2 to TRBJ1-5, with D possibly matching TRBD1 (5 bases). The CDR3 is made up of 14 amino acids. V lost 3 bases to trimming and J lost 0 bases, with 6 bases between them. From germline, CDR1 is SGHAT and CDR2 FQNNGV.

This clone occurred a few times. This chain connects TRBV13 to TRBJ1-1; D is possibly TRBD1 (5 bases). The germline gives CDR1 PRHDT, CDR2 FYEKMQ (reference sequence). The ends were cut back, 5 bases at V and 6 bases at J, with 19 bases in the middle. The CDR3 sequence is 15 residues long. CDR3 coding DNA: TGTGCCAGCAGCCCCCGCTGGGCAGGGCTCGCTGAAGCTTTCTTT. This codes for CASSPRWAGLAEAFF.

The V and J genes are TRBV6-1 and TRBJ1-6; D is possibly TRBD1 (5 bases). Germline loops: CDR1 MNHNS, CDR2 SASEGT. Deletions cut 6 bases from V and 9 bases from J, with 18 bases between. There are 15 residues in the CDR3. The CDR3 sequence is CASRQGEGSGSPLHF. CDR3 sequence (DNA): TGTGCCAGCAGGCAAGGGGAGGGGTCGGGTTCACCCCTCCACTTT.

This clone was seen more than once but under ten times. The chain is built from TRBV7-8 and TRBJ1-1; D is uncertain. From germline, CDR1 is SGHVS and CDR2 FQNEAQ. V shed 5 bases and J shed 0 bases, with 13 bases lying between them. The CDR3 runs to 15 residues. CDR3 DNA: TGTGCCAGCAGCCTAACGGGTAACCTGAACACTGAAGCTTTCTTT. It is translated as CASSLTGNLNTEAFF. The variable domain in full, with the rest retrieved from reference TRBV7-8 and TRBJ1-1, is GAGVSQSPRYKVAKRGQDVALRCDPISGHVSLFWYQQALGQGPEFLTYFQNEAQLDKSGLPSDRFFAERPEGSVSTLKIQRTQQEDSAVYLCASSLTGNLNTEAFFGQGTRLTVV.

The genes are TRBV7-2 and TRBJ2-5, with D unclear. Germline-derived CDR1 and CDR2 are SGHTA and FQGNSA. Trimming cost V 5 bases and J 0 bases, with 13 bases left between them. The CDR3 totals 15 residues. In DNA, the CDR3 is TGTGCCAGCAGCCCCACGTGGCCGTACCAAGAGACCCAGTACTTC. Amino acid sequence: CASSPTWPYQETQYF.

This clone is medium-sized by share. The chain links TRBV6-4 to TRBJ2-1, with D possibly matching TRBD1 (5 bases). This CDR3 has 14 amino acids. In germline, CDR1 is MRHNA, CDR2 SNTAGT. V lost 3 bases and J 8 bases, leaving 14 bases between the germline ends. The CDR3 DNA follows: TGTGCCAGCAGTGAAGAAGGGGAACTCGATGAGCAGTTCTTC. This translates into CASSEEGELDEQFF.

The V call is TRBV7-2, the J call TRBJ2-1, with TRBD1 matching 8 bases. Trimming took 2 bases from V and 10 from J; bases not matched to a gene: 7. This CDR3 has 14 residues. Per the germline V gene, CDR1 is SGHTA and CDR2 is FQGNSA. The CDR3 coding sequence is TGTGCCAGCAGCTTACAGCAGGGGGCGCAGGAGCAGTTCTTC. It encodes CASSLQQGAQEQFF. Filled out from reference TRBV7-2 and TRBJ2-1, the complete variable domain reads GAGVSQSPSNKVTEKGKDVELRCDPISGHTALYWYRQSLGQGLEFLIYFQGNSAPDKSGLPSDRFSAERTGGSVSTLTIQRTQQEDSAVYLCASSLQQGAQEQFFGPGTRLTVL.

The CDR3 region is CASSFGQTNTEAFF. In DNA, the CDR3 is TGTGCCAGCAGCTTCGGACAGACAAACACTGAAGCTTTCTTT. The chain joins TRBV5-4 to TRBJ1-1; D possibly corresponds to TRBD1 (6 bases). There are 14 residues in the CDR3. V shed 2 bases and J shed 2 bases, with 10 bases lying between them. Germline CDR1 and CDR2: SGHNT and YYREEE (reference sequence).

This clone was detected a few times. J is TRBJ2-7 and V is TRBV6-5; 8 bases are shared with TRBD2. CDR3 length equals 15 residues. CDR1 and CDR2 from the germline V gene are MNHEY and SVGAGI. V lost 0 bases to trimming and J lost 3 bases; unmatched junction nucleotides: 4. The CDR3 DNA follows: TGTGCCAGCAGTTACTCTGGCGGGAGGAACTACGAGCAGTACTTC. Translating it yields CASSYSGGRNYEQYF.

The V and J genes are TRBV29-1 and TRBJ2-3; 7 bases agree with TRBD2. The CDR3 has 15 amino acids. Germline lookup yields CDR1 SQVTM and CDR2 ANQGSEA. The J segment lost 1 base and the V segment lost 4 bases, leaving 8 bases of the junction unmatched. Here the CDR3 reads CSVGGWEGGTDTQYF. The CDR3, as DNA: TGCAGCGTTGGCGGTTGGGAGGGAGGCACAGATACGCAGTATTTT.

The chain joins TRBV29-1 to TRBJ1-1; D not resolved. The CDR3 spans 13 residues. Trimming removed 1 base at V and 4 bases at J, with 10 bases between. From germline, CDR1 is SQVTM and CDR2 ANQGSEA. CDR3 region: CSVEAGFGTEAFF. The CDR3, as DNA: TGCAGCGTTGAAGCAGGCTTTGGCACTGAAGCTTTCTTT.

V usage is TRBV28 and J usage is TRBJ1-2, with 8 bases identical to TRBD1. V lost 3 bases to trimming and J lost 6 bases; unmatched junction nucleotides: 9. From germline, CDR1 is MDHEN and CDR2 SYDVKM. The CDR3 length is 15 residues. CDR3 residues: CASSFLLQGANGYTF. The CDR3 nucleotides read TGTGCCAGCAGTTTCCTCCTCCAGGGGGCGAATGGCTACACCTTC.

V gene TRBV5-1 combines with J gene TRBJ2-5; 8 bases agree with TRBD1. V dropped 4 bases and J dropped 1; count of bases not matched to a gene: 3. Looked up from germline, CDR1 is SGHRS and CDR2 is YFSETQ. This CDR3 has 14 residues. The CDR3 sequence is CASSPTGGQETQYF. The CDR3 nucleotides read TGCGCCAGCAGCCCAACAGGGGGCCAAGAGACCCAGTACTTC.

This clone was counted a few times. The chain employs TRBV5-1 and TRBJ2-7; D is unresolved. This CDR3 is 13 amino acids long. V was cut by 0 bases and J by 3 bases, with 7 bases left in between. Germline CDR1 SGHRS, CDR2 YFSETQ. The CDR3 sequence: CASSLDVFYEQYF. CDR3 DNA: TGCGCCAGCAGCTTGGATGTCTTCTACGAGCAGTACTTC.

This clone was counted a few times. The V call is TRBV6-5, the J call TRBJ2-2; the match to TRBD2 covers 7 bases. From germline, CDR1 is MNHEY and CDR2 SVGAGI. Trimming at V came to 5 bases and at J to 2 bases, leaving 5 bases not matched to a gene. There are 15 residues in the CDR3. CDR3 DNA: TGTGCCAGCAGTGCTAGCGGATCAAACACCGGGGAGCTGTTTTTT. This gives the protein CASSASGSNTGELFF.

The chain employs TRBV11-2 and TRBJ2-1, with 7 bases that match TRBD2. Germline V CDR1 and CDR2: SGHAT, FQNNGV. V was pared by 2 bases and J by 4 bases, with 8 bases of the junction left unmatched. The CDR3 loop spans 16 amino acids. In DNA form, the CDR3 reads TGTGCCAGCAGCTTAAGGCTAGCGGCCTTATACAATGAGCAGTTCTTC. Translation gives CASSLRLAALYNEQFF.

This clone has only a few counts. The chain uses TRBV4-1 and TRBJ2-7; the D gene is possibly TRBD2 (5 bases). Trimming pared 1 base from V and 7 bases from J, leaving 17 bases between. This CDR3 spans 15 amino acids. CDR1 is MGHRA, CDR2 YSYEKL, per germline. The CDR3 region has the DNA TGCGCCAGCAGCCAAGGGGAAAGAGGGCCTATGGAGCAGTACTTC. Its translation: CASSQGERGPMEQYF.

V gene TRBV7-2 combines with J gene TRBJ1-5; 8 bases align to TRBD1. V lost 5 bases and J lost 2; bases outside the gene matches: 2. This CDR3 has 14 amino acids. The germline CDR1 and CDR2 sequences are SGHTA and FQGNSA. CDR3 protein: CASSPGGGNQPQHF. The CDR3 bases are TGTGCCAGCAGCCCAGGGGGCGGCAATCAGCCCCAGCATTTT.

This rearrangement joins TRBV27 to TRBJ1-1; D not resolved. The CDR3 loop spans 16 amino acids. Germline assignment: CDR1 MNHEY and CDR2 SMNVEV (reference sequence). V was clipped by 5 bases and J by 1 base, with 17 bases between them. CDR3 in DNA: TGTGCCAGCAGTCCCTCCAGTATGTACCCGAACACTGAAGCTTTCTTT. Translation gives CASSPSSMYPNTEAFF.

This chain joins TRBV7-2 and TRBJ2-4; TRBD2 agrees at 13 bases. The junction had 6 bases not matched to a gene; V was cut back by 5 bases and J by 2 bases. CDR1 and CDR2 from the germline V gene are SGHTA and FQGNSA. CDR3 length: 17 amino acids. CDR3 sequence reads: CASSRRLAGGSKNIQYF. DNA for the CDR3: TGTGCCAGCAGCCGTAGACTAGCGGGAGGTTCCAAAAACATTCAGTACTTC.

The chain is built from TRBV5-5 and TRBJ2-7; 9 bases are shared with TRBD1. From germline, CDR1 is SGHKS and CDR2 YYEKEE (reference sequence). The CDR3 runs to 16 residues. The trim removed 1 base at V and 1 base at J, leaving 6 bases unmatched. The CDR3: CASSLRATGGSYEQYF. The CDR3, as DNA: TGTGCCAGCAGCTTGAGAGCGACAGGGGGGTCCTACGAGCAGTACTTC. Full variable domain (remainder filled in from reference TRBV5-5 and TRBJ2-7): DAGVTQSPTHLIKTRGQQVTLRCSPISGHKSVSWYQQVLGQGPQFIFQYYEKEERGRGNFPDRFSARQFPNYSSELNVNALLLGDSALYLCASSLRATGGSYEQYFGPGTRLTVT.

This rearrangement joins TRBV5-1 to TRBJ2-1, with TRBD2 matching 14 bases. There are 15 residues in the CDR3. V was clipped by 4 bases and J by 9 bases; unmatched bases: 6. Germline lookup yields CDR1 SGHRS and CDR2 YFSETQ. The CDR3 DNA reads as TGCGCCAGCAGCCCGGGACTAGCGGGAGCTGGTGAGCAGTTCTTC. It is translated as CASSPGLAGAGEQFF.

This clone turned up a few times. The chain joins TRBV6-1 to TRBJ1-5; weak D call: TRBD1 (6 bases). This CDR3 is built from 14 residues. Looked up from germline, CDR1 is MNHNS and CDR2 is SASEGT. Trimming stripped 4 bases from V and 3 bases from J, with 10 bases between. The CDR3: CASSAGQTNQPQHF. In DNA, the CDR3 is TGTGCCAGCAGTGCCGGACAGACCAATCAGCCCCAGCATTTT.